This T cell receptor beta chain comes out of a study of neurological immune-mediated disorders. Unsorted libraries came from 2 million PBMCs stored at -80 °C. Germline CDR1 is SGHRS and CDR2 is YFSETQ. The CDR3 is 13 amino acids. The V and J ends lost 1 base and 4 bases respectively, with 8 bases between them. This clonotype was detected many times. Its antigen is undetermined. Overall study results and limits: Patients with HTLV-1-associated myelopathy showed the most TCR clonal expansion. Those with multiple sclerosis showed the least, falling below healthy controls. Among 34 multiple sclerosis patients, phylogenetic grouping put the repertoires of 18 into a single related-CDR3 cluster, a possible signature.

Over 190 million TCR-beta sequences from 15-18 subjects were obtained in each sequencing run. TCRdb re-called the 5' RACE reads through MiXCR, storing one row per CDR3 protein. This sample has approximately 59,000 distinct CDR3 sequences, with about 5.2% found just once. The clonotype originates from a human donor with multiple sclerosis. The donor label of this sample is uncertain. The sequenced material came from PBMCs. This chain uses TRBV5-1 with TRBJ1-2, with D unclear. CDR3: CASSLLVGYGYTF. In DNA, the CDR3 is TGCGCCAGCAGCTTGCTTGTAGGCTATGGCTACACCTTC.